Listed below are T cell receptor beta chains from one sample, sequenced in a study of blood T cell repertoires in COVID-19. Using immunoSEQ multiplex PCR, the repertoire was profiled, and TCRdb retains in-frame clones only, with some absent. The sample contains approximately 400,000 clones, 90% to 95% of which appear only once. The material sequenced was PBMCs or T cells enriched from blood (not recorded which). The origin of the receptors is a woman in her forties who had been exposed to COVID-19. Both conserved end residues are part of each CDR3. The D gene is left open where the match is weak. Not all rows give a size; the values are once, few, many and, for expanded clones, a class.

d_gene | j_gene | abundance | v_gene | CDR3aa | CDR3nt
TRBD1 | TRBJ1-1 | . | TRBV2 | CASSDQGAVSPTEAFF | TGTGCCAGCAGTGACCAGGGGGCAGTTTCTCCTACTGAAGCTTTCTTT
TRBD2 | TRBJ2-3 | . | TRBV3-1/TRBV3-2 | CASSPLAGGHTDTQYF | TGTGCCAGCAGCCCTCTAGCGGGGGGACACACAGATACGCAGTATTTT
. | TRBJ1-6 | . | TRBV7-8 | CASSLSRTHRNSPLHF | TGTGCCAGCAGCTTATCCCGGACACACCGGAATTCACCCCTCCACTTT
. | TRBJ2-7 | . | TRBV5-1 | CASSLEARLYTEQYF | TGCGCCAGCAGCTTGGAAGCCCGACTATATACCGAGCAGTACTTC
TRBD2 | TRBJ2-1 | . | TRBV19 | CASSIGGGVNEQFF | TGTGCCAGTAGTATCGGGGGAGGGGTCAATGAGCAGTTCTTC
. | TRBJ2-5 | . | TRBV5-4 | CASSTGGLQETQYF | TGTGCCAGCAGCACCGGGGGGCTCCAAGAGACCCAGTACTTC
. | TRBJ1-6 | . | TRBV10-3 | CAISLGREDSPLHF | TGTGCCATCAGTTTAGGCAGGGAAGATTCACCCCTCCACTTT
. | TRBJ1-1 | . | TRBV30 | CAWDKTVNTEAFF | TGTGCCTGGGATAAGACAGTGAACACTGAAGCTTTCTTT
TRBD2 | TRBJ2-1 | . | TRBV7-3 | CASSTTSGSSNEQFF | TGTGCCAGCAGCACCACTAGCGGGAGTTCCAATGAGCAGTTCTTC
TRBD2 | TRBJ2-1 | . | TRBV5-8 | CASSFRTSGGAGNEQFF | TGTGCCAGCAGCTTTCGGACTAGCGGGGGGGCTGGTAATGAGCAGTTCTTC
. | TRBJ2-1 | . | TRBV7-3 | CASSPQWGDNEQFF | TGTGCCAGCAGCCCACAGTGGGGAGACAATGAGCAGTTCTTC
TRBD2 | TRBJ2-1 | . | TRBV7-9 | CASSFAGTTNNEQFF | TGTGCCAGCAGTTTCGCCGGGACTACAAACAATGAGCAGTTCTTC
. | TRBJ2-1 | . | TRBV18 | CASSRYLNEQFF | TGTGCCAGCTCACGCTATCTCAATGAGCAGTTCTTC
. | TRBJ1-5 | . | TRBV30 | CAWSVRPRGQPQHF | TGTGCCTGGAGTGTAAGGCCGCGGGGTCAGCCCCAGCATTTT
TRBD1 | TRBJ2-7 | . | TRBV7-2 | CASREPGQGLADEQYF | TGTGCCAGCAGAGAACCGGGACAGGGTCTCGCCGACGAGCAGTACTTC
TRBD1 | TRBJ2-3 | few | TRBV30 | CAWTDRGRPTDTQYF | TGTGCCTGGACAGACAGGGGAAGACCTACAGATACGCAGTATTTT
. | TRBJ1-2 | . | TRBV5-4 | CASRRQERHYGYTF | TGTGCCAGCAGACGACAGGAACGGCACTATGGCTACACCTTC
TRBD1 | TRBJ2-2 | few | TRBV5-1 | CASSLLGQTYTGELFF | TGCGCCAGCAGCTTGTTGGGACAGACCTACACCGGGGAGCTGTTTTTT